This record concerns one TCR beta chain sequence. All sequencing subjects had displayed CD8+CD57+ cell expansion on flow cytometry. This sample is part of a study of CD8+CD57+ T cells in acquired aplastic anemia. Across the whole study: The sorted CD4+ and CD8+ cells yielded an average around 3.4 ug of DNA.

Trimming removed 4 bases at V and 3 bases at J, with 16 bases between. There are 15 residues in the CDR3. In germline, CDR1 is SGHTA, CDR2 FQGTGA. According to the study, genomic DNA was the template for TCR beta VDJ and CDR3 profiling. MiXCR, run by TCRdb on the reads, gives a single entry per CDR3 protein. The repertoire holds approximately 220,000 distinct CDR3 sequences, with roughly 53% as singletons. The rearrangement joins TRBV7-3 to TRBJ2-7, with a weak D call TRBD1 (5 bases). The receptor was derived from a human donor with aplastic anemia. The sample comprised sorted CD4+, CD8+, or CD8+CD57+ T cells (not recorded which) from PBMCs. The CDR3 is CASSYTLTRDYEQYF. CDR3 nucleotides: TGTGCCAGCAGCTACACTCTCACCAGGGACTACGAGCAGTACTTC.